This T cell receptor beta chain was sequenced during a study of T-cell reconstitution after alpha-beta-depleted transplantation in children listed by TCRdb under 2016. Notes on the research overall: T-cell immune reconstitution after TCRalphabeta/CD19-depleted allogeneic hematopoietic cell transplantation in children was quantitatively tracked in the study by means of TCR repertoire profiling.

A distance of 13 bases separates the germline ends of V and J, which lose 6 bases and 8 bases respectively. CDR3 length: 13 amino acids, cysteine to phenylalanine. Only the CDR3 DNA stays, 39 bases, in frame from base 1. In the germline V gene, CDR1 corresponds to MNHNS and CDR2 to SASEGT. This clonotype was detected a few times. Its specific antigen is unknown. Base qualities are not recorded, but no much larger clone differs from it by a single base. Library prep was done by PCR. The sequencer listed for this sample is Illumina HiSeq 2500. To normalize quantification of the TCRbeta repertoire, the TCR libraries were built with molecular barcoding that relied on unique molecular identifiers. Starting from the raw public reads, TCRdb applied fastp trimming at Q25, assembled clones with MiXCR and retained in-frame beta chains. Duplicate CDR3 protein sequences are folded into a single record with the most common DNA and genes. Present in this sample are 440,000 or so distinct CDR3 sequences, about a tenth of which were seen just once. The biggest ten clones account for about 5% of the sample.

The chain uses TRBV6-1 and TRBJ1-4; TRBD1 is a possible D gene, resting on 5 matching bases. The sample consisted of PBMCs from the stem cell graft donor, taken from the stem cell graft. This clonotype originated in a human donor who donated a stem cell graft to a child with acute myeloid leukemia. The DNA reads TGTGCCAGCAGCTCCAGGGCTACAGAAAAACTGTTTTTT. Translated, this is CASSSRATEKLFF.